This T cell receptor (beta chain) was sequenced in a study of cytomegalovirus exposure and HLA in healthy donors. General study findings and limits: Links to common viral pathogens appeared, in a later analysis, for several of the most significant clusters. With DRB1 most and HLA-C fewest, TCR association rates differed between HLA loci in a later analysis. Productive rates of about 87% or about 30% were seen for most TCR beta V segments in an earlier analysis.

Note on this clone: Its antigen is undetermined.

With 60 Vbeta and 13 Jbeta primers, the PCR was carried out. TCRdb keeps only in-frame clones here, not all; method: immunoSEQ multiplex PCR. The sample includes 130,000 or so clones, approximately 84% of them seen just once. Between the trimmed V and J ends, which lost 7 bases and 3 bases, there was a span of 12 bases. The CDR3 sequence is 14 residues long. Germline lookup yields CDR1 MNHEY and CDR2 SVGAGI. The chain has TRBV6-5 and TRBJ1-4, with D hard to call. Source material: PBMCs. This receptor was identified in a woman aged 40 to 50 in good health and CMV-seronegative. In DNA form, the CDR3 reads TGTGCCAGCACCACGGTTGGAGCTAATGAAAAACTGTTTTTT. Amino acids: CASTTVGANEKLFF.